Given below is one T cell receptor (beta chain) in context. In the same sample, other DNA sequences code for this CDR3. The germline V gene encodes CDR1 MDHEN and CDR2 SYDVKM. V gave up 1 base and J gave up 4 bases, with 1 base separating them. The CDR3 consists of 11 residues. Measured with immunoSEQ multiplex PCR; TCRdb has only the in-frame clones, and not every one. Here the sample spans some 85,000 clones, about 90% being singletons. This record belongs to a study of T cell responses to AZD1222 COVID-19 vaccine. The receptor's source is an adult in good health. The sample here was peripheral blood, taken on day 0 of AZD1222 vaccination. The chain employs TRBV28 and TRBJ1-2, with D unresolved. CDR3 sequence (DNA): TGTGCCAGCAGTTTATCCTATGGCTACACCTTC. Translating gives CASSLSYGYTF.